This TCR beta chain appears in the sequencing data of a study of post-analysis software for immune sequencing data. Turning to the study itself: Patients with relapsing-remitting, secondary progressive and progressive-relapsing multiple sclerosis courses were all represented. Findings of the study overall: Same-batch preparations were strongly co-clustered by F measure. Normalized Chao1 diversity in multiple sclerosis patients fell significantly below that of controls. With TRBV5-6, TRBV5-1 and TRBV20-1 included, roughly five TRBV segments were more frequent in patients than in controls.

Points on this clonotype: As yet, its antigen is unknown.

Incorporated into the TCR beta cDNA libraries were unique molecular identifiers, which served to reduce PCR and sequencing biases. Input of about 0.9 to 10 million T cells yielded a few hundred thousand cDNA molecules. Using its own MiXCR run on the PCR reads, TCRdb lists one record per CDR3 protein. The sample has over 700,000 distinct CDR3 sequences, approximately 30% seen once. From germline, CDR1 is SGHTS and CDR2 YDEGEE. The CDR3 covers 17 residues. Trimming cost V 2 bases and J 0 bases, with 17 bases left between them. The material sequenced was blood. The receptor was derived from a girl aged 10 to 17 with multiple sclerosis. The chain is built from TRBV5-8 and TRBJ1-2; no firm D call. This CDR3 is CASSFIAGSDTNYGYTF. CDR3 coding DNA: TGTGCCAGCAGCTTTATAGCGGGGAGCGATACTAACTATGGCTACACCTTC.